Following are 16 T cell receptor beta chains from one sample sequenced in a study of blood T cell repertoires in COVID-19. Assay: immunoSEQ multiplex PCR; the TCRdb copy retains only in-frame clones and omits some. Among about 100,000 clones listed, about 82% were seen once. Sequences were obtained from peripheral blood. The receptors stem from a man aged 50-60 years with active or convalescent COVID-19.

The V gene is TRBV10-3, the J gene TRBJ1-3; 8 nucleotides line up with TRBD1. V gave up 4 bases and J gave up 8 bases; unmatched junction bases: 4. The CDR3 totals 13 residues. Germline V lookup: CDR1 ENHRY, CDR2 SYGVKD. CDR3 sequence (DNA): TGTGCCATCAGTGGACAGGGGTTTGACACCATATATTTT. Translated: CAISGQGFDTIYF.

J is TRBJ1-3 and V is TRBV12-3 or TRBV12-4; no clear D gene. The CDR3 consists of 13 residues. V gave up 4 bases and J gave up 2 bases, with 6 bases separating them. The CDR3 loop reads CASSSTAGNTIYF. In DNA, the CDR3 is TGTGCCAGCAGTTCTACCGCTGGAAACACCATATATTTT.

The J gene is TRBJ1-1, the V gene TRBV29-1; D unresolved. This CDR3 is 10 amino acids long. Deletions cut 4 bases from V and 2 bases from J, with 2 bases between. Germline lookup yields CDR1 SQVTM and CDR2 ANQGSEA. The CDR3 spells CSVANTEAFF. The CDR3 DNA reads TGCAGCGTTGCTAACACTGAAGCTTTCTTT.

V gene TRBV29-1 combines with J gene TRBJ2-3; D is unclear. CDR1 and CDR2 (germline): SQVTM, ANQGSEA. This CDR3 is 13 amino acids long. V lost 3 bases, J lost 2 bases, and 9 bases lay in between. The CDR3 here is CSVDLGPTDTQYF. As DNA, the CDR3 is TGCAGCGTTGATCTGGGCCCCACAGATACGCAGTATTTT.

In this sample, this clone turned up a few times. This chain joins TRBV19 and TRBJ1-5; D unresolved. CDR1 is LNHDA, CDR2 SQIVND, per germline (reference sequence). V was trimmed by 7 bases and J by 4 bases, leaving 17 bases between them. This CDR3 has 15 amino acids. The CDR3 loop is CASTSKGRVNQPQHF. CDR3 bases: TGTGCCAGTACCTCAAAAGGGAGGGTGAATCAGCCCCAGCATTTT.

V is TRBV5-4 and J is TRBJ2-1, with a tentative D call TRBD1 (8 bases). The CDR3 spans 17 residues. Trimming stripped 2 bases from V and 7 bases from J, with 22 bases between. CDR1 is SGHNT, CDR2 YYREEE, per germline (reference sequence). In DNA, the CDR3 is TGTGCCAGCAGCTTTCAGGGGGCACAGCGGCGGGGGAATGAGCAGTTCTTC. Translated, it gives CASSFQGAQRRGNEQFF.

The chain carries TRBV24-1 and TRBJ1-2; TRBD1 aligns across 9 bases. J lost 5 bases, V lost 5 bases, and 11 bases had no gene match. The CDR3 runs 16 residues. The germline CDR1 and CDR2 sequences are KGHDR and SFDVKD. In nucleotides, the CDR3 is TGTGCCACCAGTGCCACCCCGGGACAGGGTGGGTATGGCTACACCTTC. It translates to CATSATPGQGGYGYTF.

The rearrangement joins TRBV11-3 to TRBJ1-1; possibly TRBD1 for D (6 bases). Germline V gene lookup returns CDR1 SGHNT and CDR2 YENEEA. V lost 5 bases and J 0 bases, leaving 16 bases between the germline ends. This CDR3 has 16 residues. CDR3 DNA: TGTGCCAGCAGCCCGGGGCCCGGGACACTGAACACTGAAGCTTTCTTT. This encodes CASSPGPGTLNTEAFF.

This chain links TRBV18 with TRBJ1-1, with a tentative D call TRBD1 (5 bases). Germline assignment: CDR1 KGHSH and CDR2 LQKENI. V was pared by 3 bases and J by 8 bases, with 13 bases between. The CDR3 sequence is 13 residues long. The CDR3 loop reads CASSPGDGREAFF. CDR3 nucleotides: TGTGCCAGCTCACCTGGGGACGGGAGAGAAGCTTTCTTT.

The chain is built from TRBV10-3 and TRBJ2-2; 7 bases map to TRBD2. Unmatched junction bases numbered 3, after V lost 5 bases and J lost 3 bases. CDR1 and CDR2 from the germline V gene are ENHRY and SYGVKD. The CDR3 runs to 14 residues. CDR3 DNA sequence: TGTGCCATCAGTAGACTAGCAGACACCGGGGAGCTGTTTTTT. Translating gives CAISRLADTGELFF.

Only a few counts were recorded for this clone. CDR3 sequence reads: CASRAQGVSYEQYF. The CDR3 DNA sequence: TGTGCCAGCAGAGCCCAGGGTGTGTCCTACGAGCAGTACTTC. This chain joins TRBV27 and TRBJ2-7; D is possibly TRBD1 (5 bases). The CDR3 extends over 14 amino acids. The germline V gene has CDR1 MNHEY and CDR2 SMNVEV (reference sequence). Trimming left V 6 bases short and J 1 base short, with 13 bases between.

The rearrangement joins TRBV5-1 to TRBJ2-2, with 8 bases aligning to TRBD1. The length of the CDR3 is 16 residues. Germline CDR1 SGHRS, CDR2 YFSETQ. V was pared by 4 bases and J by 4 bases, with 9 bases of the junction left unmatched. DNA for the CDR3: TGCGCCAGCAGCCGCCAGGGGGCCTCAGGCACCGGGGAGCTGTTTTTT. Residues: CASSRQGASGTGELFF.

The V and J genes are TRBV10-1 and TRBJ2-3; perhaps TRBD2 as D (5 bases). The ends were cut back, 0 bases at V and 3 bases at J, with 13 bases in the middle. Per germline, CDR1 WNHNN and CDR2 SYGVQD (reference sequence). This CDR3 has 16 residues. CDR3 amino acids: CASSESSRVETDTQYF. The CDR3 DNA reads TGCGCCAGCAGTGAGTCTTCGAGGGTGGAAACAGATACGCAGTATTTT.

The chain is built from TRBV4-1 and TRBJ1-5; tentative D call: TRBD1 (5 bases). The CDR3 has 15 amino acids. CDR1 is MGHRA, CDR2 YSYEKL, per germline. V was cut by 0 bases and J by 5 bases, with 11 bases left in between. The CDR3 DNA is TGCGCCAGCAGCCAAGATATGGCAGGGTATCAGCCCCAGCATTTT. Residues: CASSQDMAGYQPQHF.

This chain joins TRBV7-9 and TRBJ2-5, with TRBD2 as a possible D gene (5 bases). There are 15 residues in the CDR3. Germline lookup yields CDR1 SEHNR and CDR2 FQNEAQ (reference sequence). Trimming left V 4 bases short and J 7 bases short, with 19 bases between. This chain's CDR3 is CASSSDYASRWTQYF. The DNA of the CDR3 is TGTGCCAGCAGCTCCGACTACGCTTCAAGATGGACCCAGTACTTC.

The rearrangement uses TRBV29-1 and TRBJ2-2; 9 positions agree with TRBD2. V shed 4 bases, J shed 2 bases, and the junction held 14 bases outside the gene matches. This CDR3 has 18 residues. The germline V gene encodes CDR1 SQVTM and CDR2 ANQGSEA. CDR3 protein: CSVGGLGSGSGNTGELFF. DNA for the CDR3: TGCAGCGTTGGGGGCCTTGGTAGCGGGAGTGGTAACACCGGGGAGCTGTTTTTT.